The sequence of this TCR beta chain was determined in a study of CD8+ T cells in alopecia areata. General observations from the study: Alopecia totalis/universalis scalp especially showed more expanded CD8+ clones than normal scalp. Mice showed TCR sharing more clearly than patients did, possibly owing to HLA.

Lesional scalp punch biopsies and peripheral blood came from alopecia areata patients. Reverse transcribed after extraction, RNA yielded cDNA as the sequencing template. The repertoire was sequenced with immunoSEQ multiplex PCR; TCRdb's copy has only in-frame clones and lacks some. The table includes about 110,000 clones, approximately 61% detected once. As concerns this clone: The antigen remains unidentified.

The source is a human donor with alopecia areata. The sample was NKG2D-low CD8+ T cells sorted from blood.

The CDR3 DNA reads TGCGCCAGCAGCTGGGAGGACAGAGACAATGAGCAGTTCTTC. Protein: CASSWEDRDNEQFF. This rearrangement joins TRBV5-1 to TRBJ2-1; possibly TRBD1 or TRBD2 for D (6 bases each). Germline loops: CDR1 SGHRS, CDR2 YFSETQ. V was shortened by 3 bases and J by 5 bases, with 12 bases between the two germline ends. This CDR3 contains 14 residues.